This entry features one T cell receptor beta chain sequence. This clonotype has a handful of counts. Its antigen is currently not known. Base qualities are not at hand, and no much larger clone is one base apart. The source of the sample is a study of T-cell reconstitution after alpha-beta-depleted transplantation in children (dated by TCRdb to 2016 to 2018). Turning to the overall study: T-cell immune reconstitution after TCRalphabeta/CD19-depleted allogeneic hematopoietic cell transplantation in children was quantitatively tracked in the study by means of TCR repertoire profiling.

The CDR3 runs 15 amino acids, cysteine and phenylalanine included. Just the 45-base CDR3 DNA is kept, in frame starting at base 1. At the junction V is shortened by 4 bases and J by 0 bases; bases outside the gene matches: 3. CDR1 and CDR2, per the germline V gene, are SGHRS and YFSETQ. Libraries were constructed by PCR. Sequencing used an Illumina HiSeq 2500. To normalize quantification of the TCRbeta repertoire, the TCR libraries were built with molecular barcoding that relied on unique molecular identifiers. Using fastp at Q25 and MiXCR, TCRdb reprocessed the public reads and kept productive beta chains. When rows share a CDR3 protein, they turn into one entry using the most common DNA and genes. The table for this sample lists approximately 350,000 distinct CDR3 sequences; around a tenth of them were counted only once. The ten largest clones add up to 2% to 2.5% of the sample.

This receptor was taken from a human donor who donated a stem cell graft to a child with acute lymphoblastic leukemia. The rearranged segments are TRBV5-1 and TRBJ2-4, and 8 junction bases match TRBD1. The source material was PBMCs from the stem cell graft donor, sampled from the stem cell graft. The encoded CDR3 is CASSQGQVAKNIQYF. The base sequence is TGCGCCAGCAGCCAGGGACAGGTAGCCAAAAACATTCAGTACTTC.